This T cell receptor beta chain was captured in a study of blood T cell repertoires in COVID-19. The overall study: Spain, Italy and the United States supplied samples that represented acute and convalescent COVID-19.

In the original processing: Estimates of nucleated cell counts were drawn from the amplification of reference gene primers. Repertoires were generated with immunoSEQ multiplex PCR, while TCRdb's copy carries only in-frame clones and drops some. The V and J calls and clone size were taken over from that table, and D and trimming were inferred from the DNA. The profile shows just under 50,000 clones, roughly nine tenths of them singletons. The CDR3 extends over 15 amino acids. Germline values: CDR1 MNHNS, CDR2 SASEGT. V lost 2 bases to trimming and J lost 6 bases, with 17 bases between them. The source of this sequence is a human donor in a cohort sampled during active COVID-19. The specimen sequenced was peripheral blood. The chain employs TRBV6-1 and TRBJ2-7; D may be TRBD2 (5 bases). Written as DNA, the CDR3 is TGTGCCAGCAGTGAAAGGGCGGCCGGGAAAACCGAGCAGTACGTC. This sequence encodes CASSERAAGKTEQYV.